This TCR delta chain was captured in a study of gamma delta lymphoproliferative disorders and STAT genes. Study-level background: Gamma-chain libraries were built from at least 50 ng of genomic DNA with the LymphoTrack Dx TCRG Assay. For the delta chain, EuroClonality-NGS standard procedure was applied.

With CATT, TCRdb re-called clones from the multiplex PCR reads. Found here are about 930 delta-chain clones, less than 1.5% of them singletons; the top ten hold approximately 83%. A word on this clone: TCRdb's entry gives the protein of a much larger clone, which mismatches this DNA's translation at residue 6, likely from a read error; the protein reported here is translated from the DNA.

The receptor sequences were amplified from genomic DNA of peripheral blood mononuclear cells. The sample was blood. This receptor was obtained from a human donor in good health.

This CDR3 reads CAAWESPGVGDTSFTDKLIF. The CDR3 DNA reads TGTGCCGCCTGGGAATCCCCAGGGGTGGGGGATACGTCTTTCACCGATAAACTCATCTTT. The chain carries TRDV3 and TRDJ1; 11 positions match TRDD3. J gave up 1 base and V 5 bases, and 24 bases lay outside the gene matches. This CDR3 contains 20 residues. Germline V gene sequence: CDR1 TVYSNPD, CDR2 GDNSRS (reference sequence).